Presented here are 29 T cell receptor beta chains from one specimen sequenced in a study of T cells in Graves' hyperthyroidism and ophthalmopathy. Regions amplified from RNA transcripts were the TCR beta CDR3 regions. The primer set for the first-round RT-PCR of the TCR CDR3 was HTBI. TCRdb itself ran the multiplex PCR reads through MiXCR, one entry per CDR3 protein. The repertoire holds roughly 530,000 distinct CDR3 sequences, with about a sixth as singletons. Sequencing was done on a sample of blood. The origin of the receptors is a woman between 18 and 29 years old with Graves' ophthalmopathy.

In regard to this clonotype: With a much larger clone just one base away, this may be a read error. This chain connects TRBV28 to TRBJ1-2; 7 positions agree with TRBD1. CDR1 is MDHEN and CDR2 is SYDVKM in the germline V gene. CDR3 size: 13 residues. As DNA, the CDR3 is TGTACCAGCAGTTTCGGACAGGCCTATGGCTACACCTTC. It yields the protein CTSSFGQAYGYTF.

This clonotype was seen more than once but under ten times. CDR3 residues: CASSIAGRAGLNEQFF. CDR3 sequence (DNA): TGTGCCAGTAGTATTGCAGGGAGGGCCGGACTTAATGAGCAGTTCTTC. The chain has TRBV19 and TRBJ2-1; 7 positions match TRBD2. Unmatched junction bases numbered 12, after V lost 3 bases and J lost 7 bases. Looked up from germline, CDR1 is LNHDA and CDR2 is SQIVND (reference sequence). There are 16 residues in the CDR3.

The rearrangement uses TRBV6-9 and TRBJ1-2; D is ambiguous. This CDR3 is 13 amino acids long. Germline V gene lookup returns CDR1 MNHGY and CDR2 SVAAGI. V gave up 5 bases and J gave up 6 bases, with 13 bases separating them. The CDR3 here is CASSPSRVNGYTF. The CDR3 DNA reads as TGTGCCAGCAGTCCTTCGAGGGTGAATGGCTACACCTTC.

This chain joins TRBV4-2 and TRBJ2-5, with D unclear. CDR3 length: 14 amino acids. The germline V gene encodes CDR1 LGHNA and CDR2 YNFKEQ. V was cut by 8 bases and J by 0 bases, with 13 bases left in between. In DNA, the CDR3 is TGTGCCAGCGGATTATCAGCGTACCAAGAGACCCAGTACTTC. Its translation: CASGLSAYQETQYF.

The rearrangement joins TRBV5-5 to TRBJ2-1; D is perhaps TRBD1 (5 bases). Trimming took 2 bases from V and 6 from J, leaving 12 bases between them. The CDR3 totals 14 residues. Germline values: CDR1 SGHKS, CDR2 YYEKEE (reference sequence). The CDR3 coding sequence is TGTGCCAGCAGCTTTGGGGCTACCGTCAATGAGCAGTTCTTC. Translation: CASSFGATVNEQFF.

Details on this clonotype: This CDR3 fails to terminate in the conserved phenylalanine or tryptophan, so it likely reflects a read error. The chain couples TRBV7-6 to TRBJ2-7; 15 bases are a match to TRBD2. V trimming: 5 bases; J trimming: 3 bases; junction bases outside the gene matches: 8. The CDR3 consists of 17 residues. Per the germline V gene, CDR1 is SGHVS and CDR2 is FNYEAQ. The CDR3 reads CASSPGLAGGAGYEQYL. The DNA for the CDR3 is TGTGCCAGCAGCCCGGGACTAGCGGGAGGAGCCGGCTACGAGCAGTACCTC.

The chain carries TRBV14 and TRBJ1-2; 7 bases match TRBD1. The junction had 5 bases not matched to a gene; V was cut back by 4 bases and J by 3 bases. Germline V CDR1 and CDR2: SGHDN, FVKESK. The length of the CDR3 is 14 residues. The CDR3 region has the DNA TGTGCCAGCAGCCGAGACAGGGAACACTATGGCTACACCTTC. Amino acids: CASSRDREHYGYTF.

As to this clonotype: Germline is not matched at one junction end, which may reflect a read error. The chain employs TRBV28 and TRBJ1-2, with 7 bases identical to TRBD1. The CDR3 runs 16 residues. Per germline, CDR1 MDHEN and CDR2 SYDVKM. The CDR3 nucleotides are TGTGCCAGCAGTTGGCCTTTGGGACAGAGCAACTATGGCTACGCCTTC. As protein: CASSWPLGQSNYGYAF.

This clonotype appeared a few times. CDR3 DNA: TGTGCCAGCAGTTACTCGGACACGAACAATGAGCAGTTCTTC. Its protein product is CASSYSDTNNEQFF. This chain connects TRBV27 to TRBJ2-1, with D possibly matching TRBD1 (5 bases). Germline assignment: CDR1 MNHEY and CDR2 SMNVEV (reference sequence). This CDR3 spans 14 amino acids. V was pared by 4 bases and J by 5 bases, with 12 bases between.

This clonotype was counted many times. The rearrangement joins TRBV3-1 to TRBJ2-3, with TRBD2 matching over 12 bases. The CDR3 contains 18 residues. CDR1 is LGHDT and CDR2 is YNNKEL in the germline V gene (reference sequence). The V and J ends lost 0 bases and 2 bases, in that order; junction bases with no gene match: 6. The CDR3 DNA sequence: TGTGCCAGCAGCCAAGATCGCGGACTAGCGGGATACACAGATACGCAGTATTTT. Amino acids: CASSQDRGLAGYTDTQYF.

There are a few counts of this clonotype. V is TRBV6-1 and J is TRBJ1-6, with 9 bases aligning to TRBD1. V trimming: 5 bases; J trimming: 9 bases; junction bases outside the gene matches: 8. CDR3 size: 15 residues. CDR1 MNHNS and CDR2 SASEGT come from the germline V gene. The CDR3 spells CASSYAGTGSSPLHF. In DNA form, the CDR3 reads TGTGCCAGCAGTTATGCCGGGACAGGGAGTTCACCCCTCCACTTT.

This clonotype was observed a few times. This chain links TRBV19 with TRBJ1-5, with 7 bases lining up with TRBD1. Trimming at V came to 5 bases and at J to 4 bases, leaving 5 bases not matched to a gene. The CDR3 totals 14 residues. Germline values: CDR1 LNHDA, CDR2 SQIVND (reference sequence). The CDR3 DNA follows: TGTGCCAGTAGTGCCCAACAGGGGAATCAGCCCCAGCATTTT. Translated, it gives CASSAQQGNQPQHF.

The chain employs TRBV6-2 or TRBV6-3 and TRBJ2-1; D is undetermined. V was shortened by 4 bases and J by 10 bases, with 8 bases between the two germline ends. The germline gives CDR1 MNHEY, CDR2 SVGEGT. This CDR3 region has 11 residues. The CDR3 DNA sequence: TGTGCCAGCAGTTTGGGCGTCGAGCAGTTCTTC. Its translation is CASSLGVEQFF.

V and J are TRBV2 and TRBJ2-1; TRBD2 agrees at 16 bases. V was clipped by 3 bases and J by 8 bases; unmatched bases: 7. There are 17 residues in the CDR3. Germline CDR1 SNHLY, CDR2 FYNNEI. This CDR3 is CASSEAGTSGGADEQFF. The CDR3 DNA follows: TGTGCCAGCAGTGAGGCCGGGACTAGCGGGGGGGCGGATGAGCAGTTCTTC.

This clonotype was picked up many times. This chain joins TRBV7-2 and TRBJ1-1, with D maybe TRBD1 (6 bases). Trimming cost V 2 bases and J 2 bases, with 12 bases left between them. This CDR3 is built from 15 residues. Germline V CDR1 and CDR2: SGHTA, FQGNSA. The CDR3 sequence: CASSLMATGNTEAFF. In DNA, the CDR3 is TGTGCCAGCAGCTTAATGGCGACAGGCAACACTGAAGCTTTCTTT.

This clonotype was detected a few times. V and J are TRBV14 and TRBJ1-1; no reliable D call. The V gene's germline CDR1 is SGHDN and CDR2 FVKESK. CDR3 length: 13 amino acids. V lost 1 base, J lost 5 bases, and 8 bases lay in between. CDR3 residues: CASSQGWQTEAFF. The CDR3 DNA is TGTGCCAGCAGCCAAGGATGGCAGACTGAAGCTTTCTTT.

Concerning this clonotype: It may be a read error: a sequence one base away is much more abundant. The rearrangement joins TRBV7-2 to TRBJ2-3; D remains unclear. Per the germline V gene, CDR1 is SGHTA and CDR2 is FQGNSA. The V end was cut by 2 bases, the J end by 6 bases, with 12 bases between. The CDR3 sequence is 14 residues long. The CDR3 region has the DNA TGTGCCAGCAGCTTACAAACCGGTTCGGATACGCAGTATTTT. Its protein is CASSLQTGSDTQYF. The entire variable domain, with the rest obtained from reference TRBV7-2 and TRBJ2-3, is as follows: GAGVSQSPSNKVTEKGKDVELRCDPISGHTALYWYRQSLGQGLEFLIYFQGNSAPDKSGLPSDRFSAERTGGSVSTLTIQRTQQEDSAVYLCASSLQTGSDTQYFGPGTRLTVL.

This clonotype was counted many times. This CDR3 reads CASSLDPGDYGYTF. The CDR3 DNA reads as TGTGCCAGCAGCTTAGACCCAGGGGATTATGGCTACACCTTC. V gene TRBV7-2 combines with J gene TRBJ1-2; perhaps TRBD1 as D (6 bases). V was cut by 1 base and J by 5 bases, with 11 bases left in between. Germline loops: CDR1 SGHTA, CDR2 FQGNSA. There are 14 residues in the CDR3.

The table lists this clonotype with many counts. The gene calls are TRBV12-3 or TRBV12-4 and TRBJ1-2; possible D gene TRBD1, 6 bases. V was clipped by 3 bases and J by 8 bases, with 13 bases between them. CDR3 length: 13 residues. The CDR3 is CASSFGPDRGYTF. The CDR3 nucleotides are TGTGCCAGCAGTTTCGGCCCTGACAGGGGCTACACCTTC.

This clonotype was detected ten times or more. V usage is TRBV20-1 and J usage is TRBJ1-1; D is ambiguous. CDR3 length equals 15 residues. V lost 2 bases and J 6 bases, leaving 19 bases between the germline ends. The germline V gene encodes CDR1 DFQATT and CDR2 SNEGSKA (reference sequence). The CDR3 DNA reads as TGCAGTGCTAGACCGGGCATGGGAGGAGCGGCTGAAGCTTTCTTT. Its translation is CSARPGMGGAAEAFF.

The genes are TRBV6-1 and TRBJ1-6; 9 bases line up with TRBD1. The germline gives CDR1 MNHNS, CDR2 SASEGT. V dropped 6 bases and J dropped 9; count of bases not matched to a gene: 12. There are 16 residues in the CDR3. In nucleotides, the CDR3 is TGTGCCAGCAGGACCCCGGGGACAGGGAACTCTTCACCCCTCCACTTT. Its protein is CASRTPGTGNSSPLHF.

To note about this clonotype: A junction end diverges from the germline sequence, so it may reflect a read error. This sequence joins TRBV7-3 and TRBJ1-2; TRBD1 matches 9 bases. Germline-derived CDR1 and CDR2 are SGHTA and FQGTGA. This CDR3 has 14 amino acids. CDR3 sequence: CTSSLTGTGRGYTF. The CDR3 nucleotides are TGTACCAGCAGCTTAACAGGGACAGGGCGAGGCTACACCTTC.

The chain employs TRBV27 and TRBJ2-1; 9 nucleotides align to TRBD1. The length of the CDR3 is 15 residues. V lost 4 bases to trimming and J lost 3 bases; unmatched junction nucleotides: 4. Per the germline V gene, CDR1 is MNHEY and CDR2 is SMNVEV (reference sequence). CDR3 sequence: CASSYGTGFYNEQFF. The CDR3 bases are TGTGCCAGCAGTTACGGGACAGGGTTCTACAATGAGCAGTTCTTC.

This clonotype came up a few times. The gene calls are TRBV7-8 and TRBJ1-6; the D is unclear. The CDR3 is 14 amino acids. V dropped 4 bases and J dropped 7 bases, with 11 bases sitting between them. Looked up from germline, CDR1 is SGHVS and CDR2 is FQNEAQ. Here the CDR3 reads CASSSDWSNSPLHF. In DNA form, the CDR3 reads TGTGCCAGCAGCTCGGACTGGTCCAATTCACCCCTCCACTTT.

Many counts were recorded for this clonotype. The gene calls are TRBV3-1 and TRBJ2-5; possible D gene TRBD1, 5 bases. Germline CDR1 and CDR2: LGHDT and YNNKEL (reference sequence). The V end lost 5 bases, the J end lost 5 bases, and 12 bases lay between the germline ends. The CDR3 sequence is 13 residues long. CDR3 coding DNA: TGTGCCAGCAGCTCCGAACCAGGGGAGACCCAGTACTTC. Amino acids: CASSSEPGETQYF.

CDR3 coding DNA: TGTGCCAGCAGTTACTCTATCCTAGCGGGAGGCTACAATGAGCAGTTCTTC. It codes for CASSYSILAGGYNEQFF. This chain uses TRBV6-2 or TRBV6-3 with TRBJ2-1; 11 bases match TRBD2. CDR1 is MNHEY, CDR2 SVGEGT, per germline. Germline trimming cut 0 bases from V and 3 bases from J; bases unmatched to any gene: 4. This CDR3 comprises 17 residues.

This sequence joins TRBV4-3 and TRBJ2-7; TRBD1 might be the D (6 bases). Germline loops: CDR1 LGHNA, CDR2 YSLEER. Trimming removed 0 bases from V and 0 bases from J, with 12 bases in between. The CDR3 contains 16 residues. CDR3 coding DNA: TGCGCCAGCAGCCAAGAATGGCAGGGGAGCTCCTACGAGCAGTACTTC. Translated, it gives CASSQEWQGSSYEQYF.

The chain uses TRBV5-1 and TRBJ1-1; possible D gene TRBD1, 5 bases. V was cut by 3 bases and J by 3 bases, with 18 bases left in between. Germline CDR1 SGHRS, CDR2 YFSETQ. The CDR3 totals 16 residues. The CDR3 region is CASSSDRGWGDTEAFF. CDR3 nucleotides: TGCGCCAGCAGCTCGGACCGGGGGTGGGGGGACACTGAAGCTTTCTTT.

This clonotype has at least ten counts. The V gene is TRBV6-2 or TRBV6-3, the J gene TRBJ2-7; D remains unclear. This CDR3 comprises 14 residues. V lost 0 bases and J lost 1, with 7 bases in between. Germline V gene sequence: CDR1 MNHEY, CDR2 SVGEGT. This CDR3 reads CASSYSSDSYEQYF. In DNA, the CDR3 is TGTGCCAGCAGTTACTCGTCAGATTCCTACGAGCAGTACTTC.